This T cell receptor (beta chain) was recovered during a study of blood T cell repertoires in COVID-19. Study-level background: Both acute and convalescent COVID-19 samples were obtained from the United States, Italy and Spain.

One Seattle source followed patients from active infection through their disease course. This CDR3 is 16 amino acids long. The germline V and J ends were trimmed by 0 bases and 7 bases, with 19 bases remaining between them. Germline V gene data show CDR1 as SGHNT and CDR2 as YYREEE (reference sequence). Assay used: immunoSEQ multiplex PCR; TCRdb lists only in-frame clones, some missing. The profile shows 290,000 or so clones, about nine tenths of them singletons. The chain has TRBV5-4 and TRBJ1-2; possible D gene TRBD1, 6 bases. The TCR sequence derives from a woman aged 25 to 39 with COVID-19, enrolled during active disease. The sequencing sample was made of peripheral blood. The CDR3 region has the DNA TGTGCCAGCAGCTTGGACCGGGCCAGGGGTAGGGGTGGCTACACCTTC. Residues: CASSLDRARGRGGYTF.